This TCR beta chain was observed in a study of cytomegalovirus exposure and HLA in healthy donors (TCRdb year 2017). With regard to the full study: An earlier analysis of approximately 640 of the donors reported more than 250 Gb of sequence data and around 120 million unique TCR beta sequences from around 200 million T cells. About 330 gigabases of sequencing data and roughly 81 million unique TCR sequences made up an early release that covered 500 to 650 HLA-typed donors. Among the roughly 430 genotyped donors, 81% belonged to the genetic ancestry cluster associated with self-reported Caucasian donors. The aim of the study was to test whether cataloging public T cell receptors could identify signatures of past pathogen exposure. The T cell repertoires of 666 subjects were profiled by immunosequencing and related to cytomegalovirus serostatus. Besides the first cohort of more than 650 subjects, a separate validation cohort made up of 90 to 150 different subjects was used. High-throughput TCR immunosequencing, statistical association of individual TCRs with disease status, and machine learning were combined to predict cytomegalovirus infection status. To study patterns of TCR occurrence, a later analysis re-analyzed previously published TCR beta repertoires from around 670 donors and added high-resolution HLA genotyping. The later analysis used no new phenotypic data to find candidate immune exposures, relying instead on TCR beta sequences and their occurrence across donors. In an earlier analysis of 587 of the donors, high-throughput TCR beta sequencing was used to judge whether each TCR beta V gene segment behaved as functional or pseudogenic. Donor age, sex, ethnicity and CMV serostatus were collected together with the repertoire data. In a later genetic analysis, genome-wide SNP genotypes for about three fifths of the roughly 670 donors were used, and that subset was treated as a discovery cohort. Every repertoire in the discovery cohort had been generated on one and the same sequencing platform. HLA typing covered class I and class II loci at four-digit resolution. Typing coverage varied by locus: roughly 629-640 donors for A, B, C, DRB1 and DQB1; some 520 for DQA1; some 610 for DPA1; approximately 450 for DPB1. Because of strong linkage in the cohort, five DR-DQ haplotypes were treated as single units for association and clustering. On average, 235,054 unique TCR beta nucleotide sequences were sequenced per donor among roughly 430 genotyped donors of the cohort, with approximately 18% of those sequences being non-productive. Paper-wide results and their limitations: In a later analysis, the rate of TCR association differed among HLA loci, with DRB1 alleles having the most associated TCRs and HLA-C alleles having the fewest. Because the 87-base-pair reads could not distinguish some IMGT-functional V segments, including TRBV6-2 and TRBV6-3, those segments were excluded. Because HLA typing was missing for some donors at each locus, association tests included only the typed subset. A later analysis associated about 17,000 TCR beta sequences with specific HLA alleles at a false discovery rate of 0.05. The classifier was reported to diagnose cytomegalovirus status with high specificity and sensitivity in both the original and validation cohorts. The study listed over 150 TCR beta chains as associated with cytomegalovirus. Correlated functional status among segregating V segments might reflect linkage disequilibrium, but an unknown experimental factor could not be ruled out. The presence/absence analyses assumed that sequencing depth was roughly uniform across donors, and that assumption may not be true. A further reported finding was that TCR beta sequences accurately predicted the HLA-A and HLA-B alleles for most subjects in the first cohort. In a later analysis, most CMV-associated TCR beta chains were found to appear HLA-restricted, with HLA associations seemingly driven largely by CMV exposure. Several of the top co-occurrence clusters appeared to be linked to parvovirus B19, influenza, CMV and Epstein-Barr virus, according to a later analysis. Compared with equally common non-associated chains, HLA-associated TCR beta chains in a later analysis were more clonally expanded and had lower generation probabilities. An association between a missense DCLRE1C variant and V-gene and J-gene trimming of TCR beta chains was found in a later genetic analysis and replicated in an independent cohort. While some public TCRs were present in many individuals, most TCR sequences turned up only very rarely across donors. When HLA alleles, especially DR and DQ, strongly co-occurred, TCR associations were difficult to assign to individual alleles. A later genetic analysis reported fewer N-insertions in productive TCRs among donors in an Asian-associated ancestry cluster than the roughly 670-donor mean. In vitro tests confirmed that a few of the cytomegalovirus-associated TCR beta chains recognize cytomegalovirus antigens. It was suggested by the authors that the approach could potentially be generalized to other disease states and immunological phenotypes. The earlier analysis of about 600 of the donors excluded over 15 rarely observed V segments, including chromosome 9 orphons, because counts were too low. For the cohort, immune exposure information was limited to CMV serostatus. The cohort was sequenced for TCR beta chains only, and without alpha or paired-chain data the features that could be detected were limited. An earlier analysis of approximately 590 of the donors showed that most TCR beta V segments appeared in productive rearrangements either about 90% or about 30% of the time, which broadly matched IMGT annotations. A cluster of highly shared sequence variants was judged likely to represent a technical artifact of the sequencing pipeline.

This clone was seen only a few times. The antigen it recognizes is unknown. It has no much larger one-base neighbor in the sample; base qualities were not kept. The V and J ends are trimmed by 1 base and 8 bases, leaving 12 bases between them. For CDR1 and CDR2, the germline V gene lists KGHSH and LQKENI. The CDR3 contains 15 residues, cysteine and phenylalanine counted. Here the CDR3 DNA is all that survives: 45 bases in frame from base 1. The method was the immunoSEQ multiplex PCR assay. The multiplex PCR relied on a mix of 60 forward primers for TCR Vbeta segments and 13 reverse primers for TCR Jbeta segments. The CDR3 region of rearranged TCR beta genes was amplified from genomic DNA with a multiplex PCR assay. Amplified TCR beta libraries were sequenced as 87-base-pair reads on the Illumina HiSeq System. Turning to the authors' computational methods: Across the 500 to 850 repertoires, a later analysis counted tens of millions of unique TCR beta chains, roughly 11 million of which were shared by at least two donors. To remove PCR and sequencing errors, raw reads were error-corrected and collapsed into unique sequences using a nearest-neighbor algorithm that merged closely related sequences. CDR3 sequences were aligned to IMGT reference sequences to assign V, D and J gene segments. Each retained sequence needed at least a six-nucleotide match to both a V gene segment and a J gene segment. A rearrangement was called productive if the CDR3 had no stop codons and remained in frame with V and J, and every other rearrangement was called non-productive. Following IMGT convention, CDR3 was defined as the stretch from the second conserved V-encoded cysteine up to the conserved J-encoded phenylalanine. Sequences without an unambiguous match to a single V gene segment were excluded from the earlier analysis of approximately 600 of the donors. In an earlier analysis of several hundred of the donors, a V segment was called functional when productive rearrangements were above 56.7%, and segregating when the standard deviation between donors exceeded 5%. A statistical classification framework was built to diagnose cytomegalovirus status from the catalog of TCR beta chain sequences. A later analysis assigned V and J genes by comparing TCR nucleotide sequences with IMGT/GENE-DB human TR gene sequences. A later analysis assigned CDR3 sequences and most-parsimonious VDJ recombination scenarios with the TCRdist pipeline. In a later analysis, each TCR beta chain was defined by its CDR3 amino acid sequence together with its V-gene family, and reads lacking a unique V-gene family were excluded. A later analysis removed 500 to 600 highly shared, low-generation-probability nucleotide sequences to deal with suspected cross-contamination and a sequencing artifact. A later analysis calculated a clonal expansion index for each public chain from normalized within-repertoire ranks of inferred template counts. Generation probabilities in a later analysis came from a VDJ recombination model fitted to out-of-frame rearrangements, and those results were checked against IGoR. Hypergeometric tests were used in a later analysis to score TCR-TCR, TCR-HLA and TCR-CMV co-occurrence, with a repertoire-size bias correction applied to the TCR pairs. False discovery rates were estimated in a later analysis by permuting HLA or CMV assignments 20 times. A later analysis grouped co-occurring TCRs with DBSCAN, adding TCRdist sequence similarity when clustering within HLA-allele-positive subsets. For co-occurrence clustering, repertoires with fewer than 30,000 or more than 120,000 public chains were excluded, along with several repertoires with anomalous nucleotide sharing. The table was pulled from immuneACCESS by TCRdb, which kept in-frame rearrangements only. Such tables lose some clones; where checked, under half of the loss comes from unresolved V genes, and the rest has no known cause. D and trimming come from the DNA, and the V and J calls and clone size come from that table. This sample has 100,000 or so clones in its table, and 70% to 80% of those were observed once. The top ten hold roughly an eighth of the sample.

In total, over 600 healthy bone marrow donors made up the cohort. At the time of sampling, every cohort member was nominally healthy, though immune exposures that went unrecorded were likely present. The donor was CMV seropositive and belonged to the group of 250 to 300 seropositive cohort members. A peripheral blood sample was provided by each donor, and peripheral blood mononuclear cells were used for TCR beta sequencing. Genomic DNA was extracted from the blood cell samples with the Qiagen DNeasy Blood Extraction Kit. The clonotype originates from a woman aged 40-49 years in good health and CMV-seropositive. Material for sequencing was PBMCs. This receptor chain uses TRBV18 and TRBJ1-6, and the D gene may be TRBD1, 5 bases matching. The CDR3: CASSPRGGADSPLHF. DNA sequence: TGTGCCAGCTCACCACGTGGAGGGGCGGATTCACCCCTCCACTTT.